What follows are 29 T cell receptor beta chains derived from one specimen sequenced in a study of PD-1 blockade in mismatch repair-deficient tumors. Here immunoSEQ multiplex PCR was the method, and the copy in TCRdb shows in-frame clones only, minus some. Among tens of thousands of clones, more than 75% were seen once, and the ten largest hold 2.5% to 4%. This specimen was peripheral blood, taken 4 weeks after starting pembrolizumab. These receptors were collected from an adult with mismatch repair-deficient cancer.

This chain connects TRBV6-5 to TRBJ2-2; a weak D match, TRBD2 (6 bases). This CDR3 has 16 amino acids. With 2 bases removed from V and 6 bases from J, the gap between germline ends came to 16 bases. CDR1 is MNHEY, CDR2 SVGAGI, per germline. The CDR3, as DNA: TGTGCCAGCAGTTACGGGGTTTTCGGGAGACCCGGGGAGCTGTTTTTT. It yields the protein CASSYGVFGRPGELFF.

This clone occurred once. The CDR3 DNA is TGTGCCAGCAGAAAGGGACTAGCGGGACGGAATGAGCAGTTCTTC. Amino acid sequence: CASRKGLAGRNEQFF. This sequence joins TRBV7-2 and TRBJ2-1; 13 bases are a match to TRBD2. The V gene end was trimmed by 6 bases and the J gene end by 7 bases; junction bases not matched to a gene: 6. Germline CDR1 and CDR2: SGHTA and FQGNSA. The CDR3 length is 15 residues.

The genes are TRBV7-9 and TRBJ2-7; D is undetermined. The CDR3 runs to 14 residues. V dropped 3 bases and J dropped 6 bases, with 15 bases sitting between them. Per the germline V gene, CDR1 is SEHNR and CDR2 is FQNEAQ (reference sequence). The CDR3 region has the DNA TGTGCCAGCAGCTTTTCCGGGCCTTCCAGCGAGCAGTACTTC. Translating gives CASSFSGPSSEQYF. Full variable domain (rest looked up from reference TRBV7-9 and TRBJ2-7): DTGVSQNPRHKITKRGQNVTFRCDPISEHNRLYWYRQTLGQGPEFLTYFQNEAQLEKSRLLSDRFSAERPKGSFSTLEIQRTEQGDSAMYLCASSFSGPSSEQYFGPGTRLTVT.

This chain links TRBV6-1 with TRBJ2-4; D gene ambiguous. CDR3 length: 13 amino acids. Germline V gene lookup returns CDR1 MNHNS and CDR2 SASEGT. Trimming removed 2 bases at V and 3 bases at J, with 5 bases between. CDR3 DNA sequence: TGTGCCAGCAGTGAACAAAACAAAAACATTCAGTACTTC. This sequence encodes CASSEQNKNIQYF.

This chain connects TRBV2 to TRBJ2-4; no definite D call. V was clipped by 4 bases and J by 7 bases, with 8 bases between them. Germline V lookup: CDR1 SNHLY, CDR2 FYNNEI. The CDR3 sequence is 12 residues long. CDR3 DNA: TGTGCCAGCAGTGGAGGAGAGAACATTCAGTACTTC. Translation gives CASSGGENIQYF.

The rearrangement joins TRBV7-6 to TRBJ1-5; TRBD1 agrees at 7 bases. The junction had 6 bases not matched to a gene; V was cut back by 5 bases and J by 2 bases. Germline CDR1 SGHVS, CDR2 FNYEAQ. The CDR3 has 15 amino acids. This CDR3 reads CASSPGDSRNQPQHF. CDR3 DNA: TGTGCCAGCAGCCCCGGGGACAGTCGCAATCAGCCCCAGCATTTT.

The sample holds one count of this clone. This chain connects TRBV11-2 to TRBJ2-1; no reliable D call. The CDR3 contains 11 residues. V was shortened by 2 bases and J by 12 bases, with 8 bases between the two germline ends. CDR1 SGHAT and CDR2 FQNNGV come from the germline V gene. The CDR3 nucleotides are TGTGCCAGCAGCTTAAAGCTTGCGCAGTTCTTC. Its protein product is CASSLKLAQFF.

This chain uses TRBV9 with TRBJ1-4; D is ambiguous. The CDR3 length is 14 residues. Germline V gene lookup returns CDR1 SGDLS and CDR2 YYNGEE. Trimming cost V 5 bases and J 8 bases, with 16 bases left between them. DNA of the CDR3: TGTGCCAGCAGTCAAGTGGGGTCCGGGGAAAAACTGTTTTTT. It codes for CASSQVGSGEKLFF. Full variable domain (outside the CDR3, taken from reference TRBV9 and TRBJ1-4): DSGVTQTPKHLITATGQRVTLRCSPRSGDLSVYWYQQSLDQGLQFLIQYYNGEERAKGNILERFSAQQFPDLHSELNLSSLELGDSALYFCASSQVGSGEKLFFGSGTQLSVL.

CDR3 region: CASSPVPGRFLEAFF. The CDR3 nucleotides are TGTGCCAGCAGCCCTGTTCCGGGGAGGTTCCTTGAAGCTTTCTTT. The chain employs TRBV7-2 and TRBJ1-1; D not resolved. The CDR3 runs to 15 residues. The ends were cut back, 5 bases at V and 7 bases at J, with 20 bases in the middle. The V gene's germline CDR1 is SGHTA and CDR2 FQGNSA.

This clone rates as medium-sized. V usage is TRBV2 and J usage is TRBJ2-7; 8 nucleotides line up with TRBD1. The CDR3 consists of 15 residues. The germline V gene has CDR1 SNHLY and CDR2 FYNNEI. V lost 1 base to trimming and J lost 2 bases; unmatched junction nucleotides: 4. The CDR3 here is CASSEEDRAPYEQYF. The DNA for the CDR3 is TGTGCCAGCAGTGAAGAGGACAGGGCTCCCTACGAGCAGTACTTC. The entire variable domain, with the rest obtained from reference TRBV2 and TRBJ2-7, is as follows: EPEVTQTPSHQVTQMGQEVILRCVPISNHLYFYWYRQILGQKVEFLVSFYNNEISEKSEIFDDQFSVERPDGSNFTLKIRSTKLEDSAMYFCASSEEDRAPYEQYFGPGTRLTVT.

The V call is TRBV6-5, the J call TRBJ2-1, with 9 bases that match TRBD2. The germline V gene has CDR1 MNHEY and CDR2 SVGAGI. CDR3 length: 16 residues. With V trimmed by 2 bases and J by 5 bases, 7 bases remained unmatched. In nucleotides, the CDR3 is TGTGCCAGCAGTTACCTTGCGGGAGGGAAAAACAATGAGCAGTTCTTC. It translates to CASSYLAGGKNNEQFF.

This rearrangement joins TRBV30 to TRBJ2-7; either TRBD1 or TRBD2 may fit D (7 bases each). This CDR3 is 13 amino acids long. V was cut by 8 bases and J by 6 bases, with 20 bases left in between. CDR1 GTSNPN and CDR2 SVGIG come from the germline V gene (reference sequence). CDR3 bases: TGTGCCGGAGGGGGGAGGGGGCTGATCGAGCAGTACTTC. This encodes CAGGGRGLIEQYF.

V and J are TRBV18 and TRBJ2-3; possible D gene TRBD2, 5 bases. The CDR3 runs 14 residues. V was pared by 3 bases and J by 4 bases, with 11 bases between. The germline V gene has CDR1 KGHSH and CDR2 LQKENI. CDR3 residues: CASSPTPEADTQYF. The CDR3 DNA reads as TGTGCCAGCTCACCCACACCGGAGGCAGATACGCAGTATTTT.

The chain recombines TRBV19 with TRBJ2-5; 10 nucleotides line up with TRBD2. This CDR3 spans 17 amino acids. The germline V gene encodes CDR1 LNHDA and CDR2 SQIVND (reference sequence). V shed 3 bases, J shed 2 bases, and the junction held 9 bases outside the gene matches. This CDR3 is CASSIPAGGGYQETQYF. The CDR3 nucleotides read TGTGCCAGTAGTATCCCAGCGGGAGGGGGGTATCAAGAGACCCAGTACTTC.

The gene calls are TRBV7-2 and TRBJ2-3; D unresolved. This CDR3 region has 15 residues. Germline values: CDR1 SGHTA, CDR2 FQGNSA. V lost 0 bases and J 2 bases, leaving 9 bases between the germline ends. This CDR3 is CASSLANGPTDTQYF. The CDR3 DNA is TGTGCCAGCAGCTTAGCCAACGGGCCCACAGATACGCAGTATTTT.

The rearrangement links TRBV30 to TRBJ2-1; 7 bases are shared with TRBD2. Germline V CDR1 and CDR2: GTSNPN, SVGIG (reference sequence). V lost 5 bases, J lost 15 bases, and 7 bases stayed unmatched. This CDR3 has 10 residues. The CDR3 is CAWGGEGLFF. The CDR3, as DNA: TGTGCCTGGGGAGGGGAGGGACTGTTCTTC.

V usage is TRBV19 and J usage is TRBJ1-4; D uncertain. The V and J ends lost 0 bases and 8 bases respectively, with 13 bases between them. From germline, CDR1 is LNHDA and CDR2 SQIVND (reference sequence). This CDR3 is built from 15 residues. The CDR3 DNA reads as TGTGCCAGTAGTATAGAAGCAGGAGGGAGAGAAAAACTGTTTTTT. Protein sequence: CASSIEAGGREKLFF.

The rearrangement links TRBV4-1 to TRBJ1-1; perhaps TRBD1 as D (5 bases). CDR1 and CDR2 (germline): MGHRA, YSYEKL. The CDR3 covers 14 residues. V was trimmed by 4 bases and J by 4 bases, leaving 13 bases between them. In DNA, the CDR3 is TGCGCCAGCAGCCCCCGGGGGGGTGTCACTGAAGCTTTCTTT. Translated: CASSPRGGVTEAFF.

The J gene is TRBJ2-2, the V gene TRBV30, with TRBD2 matching 8 bases. Germline trimming cut 1 base from V and 0 bases from J; bases unmatched to any gene: 4. Germline V gene data show CDR1 as GTSNPN and CDR2 as SVGIG (reference sequence). This CDR3 spans 16 amino acids. Here the CDR3 reads CAWSGRGLANTGELFF. In DNA form, the CDR3 reads TGTGCCTGGAGTGGAAGGGGACTAGCGAACACCGGGGAGCTGTTTTTT.

Only a few counts were recorded for this clone. The CDR3 DNA reads as TGTGCCAGCAGTCTCGGGCGACAGGGGGCGAGGGAGCAGTTCTTC. Encoded protein: CASSLGRQGAREQFF. The chain links TRBV6-5 to TRBJ2-1; the match to TRBD1 covers 10 bases. The junction had 11 bases not matched to a gene; V was cut back by 5 bases and J by 10 bases. This CDR3 contains 15 residues. Germline loops: CDR1 MNHEY, CDR2 SVGAGI.

The chain carries TRBV6-6 and TRBJ1-2, with TRBD1 as a possible D gene (6 bases). Per germline, CDR1 MNHNY and CDR2 SVGAGI (reference sequence). V was shortened by 7 bases and J by 7 bases, with 19 bases between the two germline ends. CDR3 size: 14 residues. DNA for the CDR3: TGTGCCAGCATCACAGGGAAAGTACCTAGTGGCTACACCTTC. This gives the protein CASITGKVPSGYTF.

This clone was seen only once. The chain employs TRBV5-1 and TRBJ1-5; D is undetermined. Trimming took 0 bases from V and 0 from J, leaving 10 bases between them. Germline V gives CDR1 SGHRS, CDR2 YFSETQ. The CDR3 is 16 residues long. The CDR3, as DNA: TGCGCCAGCAGCTTGGGGGTCGCGGGTAGCAATCAGCCCCAGCATTTT. It yields the protein CASSLGVAGSNQPQHF.

V and J are TRBV6-5 and TRBJ2-3; a weak D match, TRBD2 (5 bases). Germline-derived CDR1 and CDR2 are MNHEY and SVGAGI. CDR3 length: 14 amino acids. V lost 6 bases and J 6 bases, leaving 16 bases between the germline ends. The CDR3 reads CASRSSGGSDTQYF. The CDR3 DNA reads TGTGCCAGCAGATCCAGCGGTGGCTCCGATACGCAGTATTTT.

This CDR3 is CSANDRPLAFF. In nucleotides, the CDR3 is TGCAGTGCTAACGACAGACCCCTGGCTTTCTTT. V is TRBV20-1 and J is TRBJ1-1; maybe TRBD1 (5 bases). Trimming stripped 4 bases from V and 11 bases from J, with 14 bases between. The CDR3 totals 11 residues. Germline CDR1 reads DFQATT; CDR2 reads SNEGSKA (reference sequence).

This sequence joins TRBV29-1 and TRBJ2-7; no clear D gene. V was trimmed by 5 bases and J by 7 bases, leaving 15 bases between them. Germline assignment: CDR1 SQVTM and CDR2 ANQGSEA. This CDR3 has 12 residues. The CDR3 DNA is TGCAGCGTTTTGAAGACGACCCAGGAGCAGTACTTC. It is translated as CSVLKTTQEQYF.

The chain is built from TRBV5-4 and TRBJ2-3, with 11 positions matching TRBD2. The CDR3 sequence is 14 residues long. V shed 1 base and J 5 bases; nucleotides not matched to a gene: 0. The germline V gene has CDR1 SGHNT and CDR2 YYREEE (reference sequence). CDR3 nucleotides: TGTGCCAGCAGCTTGCTAGCGGGGGGAGATACGCAGTATTTT. It yields the protein CASSLLAGGDTQYF.

The V gene is TRBV5-6, the J gene TRBJ1-5; weak D call: TRBD1 (5 bases). Trimming shortened V by 0 bases and J by 0 bases, and 10 bases separated the two germline ends. Germline-derived CDR1 and CDR2 are SGHDT and YYEEEE. The CDR3 extends over 16 amino acids. The DNA for the CDR3 is TGTGCCAGCAGCTTGGGAGGGACTGGTAGCAATCAGCCCCAGCATTTT. Translating it yields CASSLGGTGSNQPQHF. The whole variable domain, filled in from reference TRBV5-6 and TRBJ1-5, reads DAGVTQSPTHLIKTRGQQVTLRCSPKSGHDTVSWYQQALGQGPQFIFQYYEEEERQRGNFPDRFSGHQFPNYSSELNVNALLLGDSALYLCASSLGGTGSNQPQHFGDGTRLSIL.

This chain connects TRBV4-1 to TRBJ1-3; TRBD1 matches at 7 bases. The J segment lost 7 bases and the V segment lost 4 bases, leaving 10 bases of the junction unmatched. This CDR3 spans 15 amino acids. Germline V gives CDR1 MGHRA, CDR2 YSYEKL. The CDR3 bases are TGCGCCAGCAGCCTACTACCAGGGGGGAAGAACACCATATATTTT. Amino acids: CASSLLPGGKNTIYF.

The chain couples TRBV7-9 to TRBJ2-7; TRBD1 aligns across 7 bases. The ends lost 5 bases at V and 3 bases at J; junction bases unmatched: 7. The germline V gene has CDR1 SEHNR and CDR2 FQNEAQ (reference sequence). This CDR3 is 14 amino acids long. CDR3 loop: CASSPRDSRYEQYF. CDR3 bases: TGTGCCAGCAGCCCCCGGGACAGCCGCTACGAGCAGTACTTC. The full variable domain, in which reference TRBV7-9 and TRBJ2-7 provide the parts outside the CDR3, is DTGVSQNPRHKITKRGQNVTFRCDPISEHNRLYWYRQTLGQGPEFLTYFQNEAQLEKSRLLSDRFSAERPKGSFSTLEIQRTEQGDSAMYLCASSPRDSRYEQYFGPGTRLTVT.